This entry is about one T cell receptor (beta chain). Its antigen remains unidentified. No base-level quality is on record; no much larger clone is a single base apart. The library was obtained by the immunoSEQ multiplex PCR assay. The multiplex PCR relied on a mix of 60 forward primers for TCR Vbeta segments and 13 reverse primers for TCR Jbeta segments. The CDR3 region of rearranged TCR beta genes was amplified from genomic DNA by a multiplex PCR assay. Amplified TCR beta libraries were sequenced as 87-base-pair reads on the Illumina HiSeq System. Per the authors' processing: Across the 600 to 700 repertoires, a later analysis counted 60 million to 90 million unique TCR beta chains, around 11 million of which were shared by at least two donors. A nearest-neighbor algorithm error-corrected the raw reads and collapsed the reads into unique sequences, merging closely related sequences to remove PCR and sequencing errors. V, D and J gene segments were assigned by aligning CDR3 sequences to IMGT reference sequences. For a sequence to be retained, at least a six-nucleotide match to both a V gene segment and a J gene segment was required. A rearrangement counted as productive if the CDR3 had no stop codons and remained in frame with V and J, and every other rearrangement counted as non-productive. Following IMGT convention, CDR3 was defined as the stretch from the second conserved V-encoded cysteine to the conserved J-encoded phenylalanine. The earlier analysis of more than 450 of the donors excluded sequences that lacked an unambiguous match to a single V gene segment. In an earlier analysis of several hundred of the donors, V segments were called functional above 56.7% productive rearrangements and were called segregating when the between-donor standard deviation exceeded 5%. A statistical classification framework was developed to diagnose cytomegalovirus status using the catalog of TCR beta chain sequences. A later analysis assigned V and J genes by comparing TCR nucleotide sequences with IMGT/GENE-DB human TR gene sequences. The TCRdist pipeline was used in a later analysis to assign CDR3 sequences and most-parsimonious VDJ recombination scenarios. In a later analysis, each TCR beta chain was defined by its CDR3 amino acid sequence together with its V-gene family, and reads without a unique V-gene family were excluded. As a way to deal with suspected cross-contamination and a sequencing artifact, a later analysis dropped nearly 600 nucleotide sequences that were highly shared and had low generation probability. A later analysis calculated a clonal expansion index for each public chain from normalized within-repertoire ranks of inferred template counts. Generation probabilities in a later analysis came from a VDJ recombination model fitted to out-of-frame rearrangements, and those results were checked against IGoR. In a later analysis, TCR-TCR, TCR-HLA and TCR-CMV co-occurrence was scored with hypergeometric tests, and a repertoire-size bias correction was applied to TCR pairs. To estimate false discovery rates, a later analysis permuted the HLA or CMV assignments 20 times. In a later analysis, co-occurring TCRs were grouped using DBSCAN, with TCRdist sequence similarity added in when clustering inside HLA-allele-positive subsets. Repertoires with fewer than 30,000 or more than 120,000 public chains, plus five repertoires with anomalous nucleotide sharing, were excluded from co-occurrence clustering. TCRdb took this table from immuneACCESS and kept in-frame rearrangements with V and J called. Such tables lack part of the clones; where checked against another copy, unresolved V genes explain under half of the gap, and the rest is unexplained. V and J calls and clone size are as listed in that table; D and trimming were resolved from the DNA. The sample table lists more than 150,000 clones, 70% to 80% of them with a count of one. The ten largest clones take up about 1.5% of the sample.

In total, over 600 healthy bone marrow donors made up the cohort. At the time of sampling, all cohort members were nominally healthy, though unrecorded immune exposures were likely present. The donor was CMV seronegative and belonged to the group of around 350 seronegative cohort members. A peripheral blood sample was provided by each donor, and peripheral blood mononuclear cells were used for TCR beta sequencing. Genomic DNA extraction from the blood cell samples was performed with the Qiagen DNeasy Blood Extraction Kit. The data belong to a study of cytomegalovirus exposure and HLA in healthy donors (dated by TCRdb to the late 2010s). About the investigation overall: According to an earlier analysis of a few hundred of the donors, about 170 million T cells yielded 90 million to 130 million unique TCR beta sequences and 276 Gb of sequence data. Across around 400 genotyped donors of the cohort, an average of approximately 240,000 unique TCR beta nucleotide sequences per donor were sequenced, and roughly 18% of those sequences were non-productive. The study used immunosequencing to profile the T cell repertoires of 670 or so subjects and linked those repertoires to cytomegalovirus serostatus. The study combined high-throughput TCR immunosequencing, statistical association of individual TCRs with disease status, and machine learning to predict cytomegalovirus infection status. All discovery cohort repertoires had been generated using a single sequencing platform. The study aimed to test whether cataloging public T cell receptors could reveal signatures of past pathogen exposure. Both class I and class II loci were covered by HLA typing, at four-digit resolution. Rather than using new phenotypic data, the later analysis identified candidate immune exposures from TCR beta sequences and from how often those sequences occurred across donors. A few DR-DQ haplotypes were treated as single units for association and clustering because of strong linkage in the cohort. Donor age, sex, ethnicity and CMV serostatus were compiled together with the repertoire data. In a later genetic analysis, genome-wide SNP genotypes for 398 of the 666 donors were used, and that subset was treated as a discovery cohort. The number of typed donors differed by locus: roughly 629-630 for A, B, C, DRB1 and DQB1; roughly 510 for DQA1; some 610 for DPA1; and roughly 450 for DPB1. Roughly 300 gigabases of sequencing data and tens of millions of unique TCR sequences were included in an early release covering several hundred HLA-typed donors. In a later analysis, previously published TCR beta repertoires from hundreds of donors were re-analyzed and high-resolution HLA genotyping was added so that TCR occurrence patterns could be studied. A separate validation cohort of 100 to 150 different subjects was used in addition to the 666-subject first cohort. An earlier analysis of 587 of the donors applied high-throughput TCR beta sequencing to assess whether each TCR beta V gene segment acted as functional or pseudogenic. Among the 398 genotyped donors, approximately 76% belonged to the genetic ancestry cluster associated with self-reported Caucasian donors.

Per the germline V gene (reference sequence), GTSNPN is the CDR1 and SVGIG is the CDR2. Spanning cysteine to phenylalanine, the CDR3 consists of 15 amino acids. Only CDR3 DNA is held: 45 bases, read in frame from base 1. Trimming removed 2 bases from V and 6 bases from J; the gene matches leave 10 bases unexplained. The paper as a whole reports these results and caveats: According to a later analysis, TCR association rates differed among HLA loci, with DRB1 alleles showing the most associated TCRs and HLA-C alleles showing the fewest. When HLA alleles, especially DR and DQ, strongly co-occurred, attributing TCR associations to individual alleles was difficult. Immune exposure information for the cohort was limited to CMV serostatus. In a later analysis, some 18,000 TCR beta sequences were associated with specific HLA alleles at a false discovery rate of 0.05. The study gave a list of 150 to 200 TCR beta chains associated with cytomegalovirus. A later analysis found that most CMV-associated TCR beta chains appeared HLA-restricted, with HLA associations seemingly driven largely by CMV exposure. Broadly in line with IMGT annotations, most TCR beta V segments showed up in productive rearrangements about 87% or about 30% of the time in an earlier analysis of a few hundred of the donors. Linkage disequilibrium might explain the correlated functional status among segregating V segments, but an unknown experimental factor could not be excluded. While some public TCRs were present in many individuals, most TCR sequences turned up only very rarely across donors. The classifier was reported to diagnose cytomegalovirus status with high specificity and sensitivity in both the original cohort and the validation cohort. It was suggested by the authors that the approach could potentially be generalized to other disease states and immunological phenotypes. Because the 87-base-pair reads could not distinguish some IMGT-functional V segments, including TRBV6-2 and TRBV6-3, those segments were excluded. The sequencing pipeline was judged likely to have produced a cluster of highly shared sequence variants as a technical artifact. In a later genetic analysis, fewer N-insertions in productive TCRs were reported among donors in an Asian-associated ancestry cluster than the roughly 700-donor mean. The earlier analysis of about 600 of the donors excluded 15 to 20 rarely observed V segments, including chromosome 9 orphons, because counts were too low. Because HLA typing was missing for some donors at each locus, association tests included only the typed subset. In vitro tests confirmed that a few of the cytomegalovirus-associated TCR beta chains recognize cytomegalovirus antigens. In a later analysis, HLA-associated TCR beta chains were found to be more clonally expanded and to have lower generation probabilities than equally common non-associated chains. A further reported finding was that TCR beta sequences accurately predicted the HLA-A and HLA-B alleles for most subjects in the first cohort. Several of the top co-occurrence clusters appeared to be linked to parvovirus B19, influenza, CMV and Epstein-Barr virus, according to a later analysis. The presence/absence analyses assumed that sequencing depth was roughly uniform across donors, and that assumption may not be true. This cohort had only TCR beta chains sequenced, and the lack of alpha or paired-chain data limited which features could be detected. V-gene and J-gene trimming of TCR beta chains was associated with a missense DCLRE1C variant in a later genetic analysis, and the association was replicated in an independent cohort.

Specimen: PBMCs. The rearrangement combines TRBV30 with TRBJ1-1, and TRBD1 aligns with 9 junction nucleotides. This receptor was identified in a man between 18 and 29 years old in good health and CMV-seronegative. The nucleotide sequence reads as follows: TGTGCCTGGAGTTTAGCCGGGACAGGGTCGTCTGAAGCTTTCTTT. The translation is CAWSLAGTGSSEAFF.